Shown below are 30 T cell receptor beta chains from a single sample sequenced in a study of Graves' ophthalmopathy and Graves' hyperthyroidism. TCR beta CDR3 amplification used RNA transcripts. Investigators did first-round RT-PCR with HTBI primers, then second-round multiplex PCR. Each CDR3 protein gets one entry after TCRdb re-called the multiplex PCR reads with MiXCR. The table includes about 1.2 million distinct CDR3 sequences, about 35% detected once. Sequenced sample: peripheral blood or thyroid tissue (not recorded which). All receptors come from an adult man with Graves' hyperthyroidism.

This clonotype was found a few times. V and J are TRBV19 and TRBJ2-5; 8 nucleotides agree with TRBD2. The germline V gene encodes CDR1 LNHDA and CDR2 SQIVND (reference sequence). The CDR3 length is 16 residues. Trimming cost V 5 bases and J 10 bases; bases outside gene matches: 18. The CDR3 bases are TGTGCCAGTAGTGGAACCGGGGGTACAGCGGGGGTTATCCAGTACTTC. Translated: CASSGTGGTAGVIQYF. The whole variable domain, remainder taken from reference TRBV19 and TRBJ2-5, is DGGITQSPKYLFRKEGQNVTLSCEQNLNHDAMYWYRQDPGQGLRLIYYSQIVNDFQKGDIAEGYSVSREKKESFPLTVTSAQKNPTAFYLCASSGTGGTAGVIQYFGPGTRLLVL.

This clonotype was seen only a few times. This chain connects TRBV20-1 to TRBJ2-7; weak D call: TRBD1 (5 bases). This CDR3 spans 16 amino acids. Germline V lookup: CDR1 DFQATT, CDR2 SNEGSKA (reference sequence). V was clipped by 1 base and J by 0 bases, with 16 bases between them. Here the CDR3 reads CSARGVIRAFSYEQYF. CDR3 coding DNA: TGCAGTGCTAGAGGAGTAATCAGGGCTTTCTCCTACGAGCAGTACTTC.

This sequence joins TRBV28 and TRBJ1-6, with a tentative D call TRBD1 (5 bases). Deletions cut 5 bases from V and 3 bases from J, with 11 bases between. CDR1 is MDHEN and CDR2 is SYDVKM in the germline V gene. The CDR3 is 15 residues long. The CDR3 bases are TGTGCCAGCAGTCCTCAGGGTTTCTATAATTCACCCCTCCACTTT. Protein sequence: CASSPQGFYNSPLHF.

This clonotype was detected a few times. The V and J genes are TRBV11-2 and TRBJ1-4; 9 bases line up with TRBD1. Germline values: CDR1 SGHAT, CDR2 FQNNGV. This CDR3 spans 16 amino acids. Trimming at V came to 3 bases and at J to 6 bases, leaving 8 bases not matched to a gene. The CDR3 protein is CASSLPAGQGHEKLFF. CDR3 sequence (DNA): TGTGCCAGCAGCTTGCCGGCGGGACAGGGCCATGAAAAACTGTTTTTT.

Points on this clonotype: Relative to the germline gene, one junction end is altered; a read error may explain this. This chain connects TRBV19 to TRBJ2-6, with D perhaps matching TRBD2 (6 bases). Germline CDR1 LNHDA, CDR2 SQIVND (reference sequence). The CDR3 has 11 amino acids. This CDR3 reads CASSRGNTEAF. In nucleotides, the CDR3 is TGTGCCAGTAGTCGGGGGAACACTGAAGCTTTC. Drawing the rest from reference TRBV19 and TRBJ2-6, the complete variable domain is DGGITQSPKYLFRKEGQNVTLSCEQNLNHDAMYWYRQDPGQGLRLIYYSQIVNDFQKGDIAEGYSVSREKKESFPLTVTSAQKNPTAFYLCASSRGNTEAFGAGSRLTVL.

This clonotype was recorded a few times. This CDR3 is CASSFGGVREEQYF. The DNA for the CDR3 is TGTGCCAGCAGTTTCGGGGGTGTTAGGGAAGAGCAGTACTTC. V gene TRBV12-3 or TRBV12-4 combines with J gene TRBJ2-7; D perhaps matches TRBD2 (6 bases). Between the trimmed V and J ends, which lost 3 bases and 7 bases, there was a span of 16 bases. This CDR3 has 14 amino acids.

This clonotype was seen at least ten times. The chain employs TRBV7-8 and TRBJ1-1; D is ambiguous. CDR1 SGHVS and CDR2 FQNEAQ come from the germline V gene. Trimming stripped 2 bases from V and 3 bases from J, with 13 bases between. This CDR3 region has 15 residues. CDR3 residues: CASSLTPDTYTEAFF. In nucleotides, the CDR3 is TGTGCCAGCAGCTTAACGCCCGACACCTACACTGAAGCTTTCTTT.

This clonotype was seen a handful of times. J is TRBJ2-5 and V is TRBV6-2 or TRBV6-3; tentative D call: TRBD1 (5 bases). The V gene lost 6 bases and the J gene lost 5 bases, with 25 bases spanning the gap. Germline CDR1 is MNHEY and CDR2 is SVGEGT. This CDR3 spans 17 amino acids. CDR3 protein: CASSSLRQNRLGETQYF. CDR3 DNA sequence: TGTGCCAGCAGCTCCCTCCGACAGAACCGTTTGGGGGAGACCCAGTACTTC.

The chain is built from TRBV27 and TRBJ2-5; D uncertain. The CDR3 runs 13 residues. CDR1 is MNHEY and CDR2 is SMNVEV in the germline V gene (reference sequence). Between the trimmed V and J ends, which lost 6 bases and 2 bases, there was a span of 10 bases. For the CDR3, the DNA is TGTGCCAGCAGCCCTCAGGATCAAGAGACCCAGTACTTC. Encoded protein: CASSPQDQETQYF.

This clonotype has just one count. The chain couples TRBV20-1 to TRBJ1-1; 9 bases match TRBD1. V trimming: 6 bases; J trimming: 5 bases; junction bases outside the gene matches: 13. CDR3 length: 15 amino acids. Germline CDR1 is DFQATT and CDR2 is SNEGSKA (reference sequence). The chain's CDR3 is CSAFGQGTTATEAFF. For the CDR3, the DNA is TGCAGTGCCTTCGGACAGGGGACAACCGCGACTGAAGCTTTCTTT.

The chain couples TRBV20-1 to TRBJ1-1; 10 bases are shared with TRBD1. The J segment lost 5 bases and the V segment lost 6 bases, leaving 9 bases of the junction unmatched. CDR1 is DFQATT and CDR2 is SNEGSKA in the germline V gene (reference sequence). The CDR3 covers 14 residues. The CDR3 loop is CSAQDRGRSTEAFF. The CDR3 bases are TGCAGTGCACAAGACAGGGGGCGGTCGACTGAAGCTTTCTTT.

The rearrangement joins TRBV14 to TRBJ2-7; maybe TRBD2 (6 bases). CDR1 and CDR2 (germline): SGHDN, FVKESK. With 2 bases removed from V and 5 bases from J, the gap between germline ends came to 31 bases. This CDR3 region has 20 residues. The CDR3 DNA is TGTGCCAGCAGCCAAACACCGGGACTGCCAAACCACCTCCTCTTCGACGAGCAGTACTTC. Protein product: CASSQTPGLPNHLLFDEQYF.

V usage is TRBV12-3 or TRBV12-4 and J usage is TRBJ2-7; no clear D gene. CDR3 length: 14 amino acids. The germline V and J ends were trimmed by 2 bases and 2 bases, with 10 bases remaining between them. This CDR3 is CASSLRLTAYEQYF. The CDR3 coding sequence is TGTGCCAGCAGTTTAAGACTGACGGCCTACGAGCAGTACTTC.

Details on this clonotype: With a much larger clone just one base away, this may be a read error. V usage is TRBV7-9 and J usage is TRBJ2-7; perhaps TRBD2 as D (5 bases). The CDR3 runs to 17 residues. V gave up 3 bases and J gave up 2 bases, with 20 bases separating them. CDR1 SEHNR and CDR2 FQNEAQ come from the germline V gene (reference sequence). The CDR3 bases are TGTGCCAGCAGCTTTCCCCCAACTAGGATGGACCCCTACGAGCAGTACTTC. Amino acid sequence: CASSFPPTRMDPYEQYF.

This chain connects TRBV27 to TRBJ2-5; 9 bases match TRBD2. The CDR3 covers 16 residues. V lost 3 bases and J lost 7; bases outside the gene matches: 12. Germline assignment: CDR1 MNHEY and CDR2 SMNVEV (reference sequence). The CDR3 loop reads CASSLAPGLAQGTQYF. CDR3 bases: TGTGCCAGCAGTTTGGCTCCGGGACTAGCTCAGGGGACCCAGTACTTC.

The chain employs TRBV29-1 and TRBJ1-3; D gene unclear. The V gene's germline CDR1 is SQVTM and CDR2 ANQGSEA. With 1 base removed from V and 8 bases from J, the gap between germline ends came to 18 bases. The CDR3 covers 15 residues. The CDR3 nucleotides are TGCAGCGTTGAAGGGTTGGGGAACTATGGCTACACCATATATTTT. Its translation: CSVEGLGNYGYTIYF.

Concerning this clonotype: Just one base apart from a much larger clone, this may be a read error. V gene TRBV10-3 combines with J gene TRBJ2-7; weak D call: TRBD2 (6 bases). From germline, CDR1 is ENHRY and CDR2 SYGVKD. The CDR3 runs to 14 residues. In DNA form, the CDR3 reads TGTGCCATCAGGAGACTAGAGAGCTCCTACGGGCAGTACTTC. Translation: CAIRRLESSYGQYF.

This clonotype was seen a handful of times. The V and J genes are TRBV5-4 and TRBJ1-1; D may be TRBD1 (5 bases). The length of the CDR3 is 13 residues. Looked up from germline, CDR1 is SGHNT and CDR2 is YYREEE (reference sequence). Trimming took 8 bases from V and 4 from J, leaving 15 bases between them. The CDR3 DNA reads TGTGCCAGTAACACGCGGGGGGGCACTGAAGCTTTCTTT. As protein: CASNTRGGTEAFF.

J is TRBJ1-2 and V is TRBV7-6, with 9 bases aligning to TRBD1. This CDR3 is 15 amino acids long. The ends lost 5 bases at V and 8 bases at J; junction bases unmatched: 12. The germline V gene encodes CDR1 SGHVS and CDR2 FNYEAQ. CDR3 loop: CASSIPGQGLLGYTF. CDR3 DNA sequence: TGTGCCAGCAGCATACCGGGACAGGGTTTACTCGGCTACACCTTC.

This chain links TRBV28 with TRBJ2-7, with 8 bases matching TRBD2. Germline lookup yields CDR1 MDHEN and CDR2 SYDVKM. The CDR3 runs to 15 residues. The trim removed 7 bases at V and 3 bases at J, leaving 11 bases unmatched. The chain's CDR3 is CASTPYRGGSYEQYF. The CDR3 DNA follows: TGTGCCAGCACCCCCTACCGCGGGGGGAGCTACGAGCAGTACTTC.

This clonotype occurred many times. V is TRBV20-1 and J is TRBJ1-2, with TRBD1 as a possible D gene (6 bases). The CDR3 length is 13 residues. Germline V CDR1 and CDR2: DFQATT, SNEGSKA (reference sequence). Trimming cost V 1 base and J 8 bases, with 14 bases left between them. The CDR3 protein is CSARGNYREGYTF. Here the CDR3 DNA reads TGCAGTGCTAGAGGGAATTACAGGGAAGGCTACACCTTC.

This clonotype was observed many times. V and J are TRBV20-1 and TRBJ2-2; D not resolved. The ends were cut back, 0 bases at V and 3 bases at J, with 8 bases in the middle. The CDR3 covers 14 residues. Per the germline V gene, CDR1 is DFQATT and CDR2 is SNEGSKA (reference sequence). Here the CDR3 reads CSARERGDTGELFF. The DNA for the CDR3 is TGCAGTGCTAGAGAGCGTGGGGACACCGGGGAGCTGTTTTTT.

The chain couples TRBV25-1 to TRBJ2-7; tentative D call: TRBD2 (6 bases). V lost 6 bases and J lost 4, with 16 bases in between. Germline V gives CDR1 MGHDK, CDR2 SYGVNS. CDR3 length: 14 residues. The CDR3 region is CASRSGTAGYEQYF. In DNA, the CDR3 is TGTGCCAGCAGATCCGGGACGGCGGGGTACGAGCAGTACTTC.

This clonotype has only one observation. Since a much larger clone is just one base distant, this may be a read error. The chain couples TRBV3-1 to TRBJ1-6, with D maybe TRBD1 (6 bases). This CDR3 is 15 amino acids long. In germline, CDR1 is LGHDT, CDR2 YNNKEL (reference sequence). In DNA form, the CDR3 reads TGTGCCAGCAGCCAAGCCAGGGGTTATAATTCACCCCCCCACTTT. Protein sequence: CASSQARGYNSPPHF.

This clonotype was observed at least ten times. The V and J genes are TRBV11-3 and TRBJ2-2, with D perhaps given as TRBD1 or TRBD2 (5 bases each). Germline V CDR1 and CDR2: SGHNT, YENEEA. CDR3 size: 15 residues. Between the trimmed V and J ends, which lost 3 bases and 4 bases, there was a span of 12 bases. In DNA form, the CDR3 reads TGTGCCAGCAGCTTGCAGGGAGAGGTCACCGGGGAGCTGTTTTTT. Translated: CASSLQGEVTGELFF.

This clonotype has ten or more counts. This chain links TRBV9 with TRBJ1-5, with 9 bases matching TRBD1. CDR3 length equals 15 residues. V lost 3 bases to trimming and J lost 2 bases; unmatched junction nucleotides: 3. The V gene's germline CDR1 is SGDLS and CDR2 YYNGEE. The CDR3 here is CASSAGQGGNQPQHF. The DNA of the CDR3 is TGTGCCAGCAGCGCGGGACAGGGCGGCAATCAGCCCCAGCATTTT.

The rearrangement uses TRBV7-8 and TRBJ2-5; a possible D gene is TRBD1 (6 bases). The V end was cut by 1 base, the J end by 6 bases, with 18 bases between. This CDR3 is 16 amino acids long. Germline CDR1 is SGHVS and CDR2 is FQNEAQ. This CDR3 is CASSLEGTRTRKTQYF. CDR3 DNA sequence: TGTGCCAGCAGCTTAGAGGGGACACGCACTCGGAAGACCCAGTACTTC.

This clonotype was recorded many times. This sequence joins TRBV10-3 and TRBJ1-4; D may be TRBD1 (5 bases). The V gene's germline CDR1 is ENHRY and CDR2 SYGVKD. The CDR3 runs to 14 residues. The germline V and J ends were trimmed by 0 bases and 7 bases, with 9 bases remaining between them. CDR3 amino acids: CAISESPGSEKLFF. The CDR3 coding sequence is TGTGCCATCAGTGAGTCTCCAGGGAGTGAAAAACTGTTTTTT.

A remark on this clonotype: With a much larger clone just one base away, this may be a read error. V usage is TRBV7-2 and J usage is TRBJ1-6; the D gene is possibly TRBD1 (6 bases). The CDR3 has 16 residues. CDR1 is SGHTA and CDR2 is FQGNSA in the germline V gene. The ends were cut back, 4 bases at V and 12 bases at J, with 22 bases in the middle. The CDR3 sequence is CASSSPPGTRDLPLHF. In nucleotides, the CDR3 is TGTGCCAGCAGCTCTCCTCCGGGGACACGGGATTTACCCCTCCACTTT.

The chain joins TRBV28 to TRBJ1-2; 12 bases match TRBD1. From germline, CDR1 is MDHEN and CDR2 SYDVKM. The CDR3 is 13 amino acids. Trimming at V came to 8 bases and at J to 7 bases, leaving 5 bases not matched to a gene. The DNA of the CDR3 is TGTGCCAGCGGGACAGGGGGCGCATCTGGCTACACCTTC. Translated, it gives CASGTGGASGYTF.